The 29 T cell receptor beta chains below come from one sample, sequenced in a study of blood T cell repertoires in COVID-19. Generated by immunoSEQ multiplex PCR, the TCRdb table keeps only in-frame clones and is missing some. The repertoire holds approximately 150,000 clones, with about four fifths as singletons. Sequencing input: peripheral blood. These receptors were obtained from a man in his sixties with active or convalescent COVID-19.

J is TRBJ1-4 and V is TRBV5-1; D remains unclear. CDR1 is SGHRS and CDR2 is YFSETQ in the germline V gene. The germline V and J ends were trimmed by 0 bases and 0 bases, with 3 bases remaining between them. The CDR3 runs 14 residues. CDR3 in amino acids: CASSLAATNEKLFF. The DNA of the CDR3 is TGCGCCAGCAGCTTGGCTGCAACTAATGAAAAACTGTTTTTT.

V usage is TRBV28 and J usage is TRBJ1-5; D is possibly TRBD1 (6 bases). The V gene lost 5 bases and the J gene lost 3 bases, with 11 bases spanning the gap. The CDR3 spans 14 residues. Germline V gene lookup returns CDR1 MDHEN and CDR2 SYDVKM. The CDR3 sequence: CASSQDRFNQPQHF. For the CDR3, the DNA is TGTGCCAGCAGTCAAGACAGGTTCAATCAGCCCCAGCATTTT.

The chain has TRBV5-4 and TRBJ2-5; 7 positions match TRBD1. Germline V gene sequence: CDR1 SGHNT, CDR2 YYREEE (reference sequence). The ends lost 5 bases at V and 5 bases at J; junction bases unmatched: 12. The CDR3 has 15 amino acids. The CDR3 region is CASSPGQKTGETQYF. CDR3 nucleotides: TGTGCCAGCAGTCCGGGACAGAAGACTGGTGAGACCCAGTACTTC.

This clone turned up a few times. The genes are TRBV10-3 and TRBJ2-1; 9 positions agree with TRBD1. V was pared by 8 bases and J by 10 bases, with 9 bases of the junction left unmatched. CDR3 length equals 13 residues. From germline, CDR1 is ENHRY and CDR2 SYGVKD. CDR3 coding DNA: TGTGCCATCCGTTTTACAGGGGGCGGGGAGCAGTTCTTC. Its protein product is CAIRFTGGGEQFF.

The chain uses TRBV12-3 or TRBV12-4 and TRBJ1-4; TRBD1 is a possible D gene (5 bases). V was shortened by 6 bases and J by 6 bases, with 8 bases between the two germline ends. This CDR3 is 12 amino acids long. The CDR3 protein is CASRTEHEKLFF. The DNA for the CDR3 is TGTGCCAGCAGGACAGAACATGAAAAACTGTTTTTT.

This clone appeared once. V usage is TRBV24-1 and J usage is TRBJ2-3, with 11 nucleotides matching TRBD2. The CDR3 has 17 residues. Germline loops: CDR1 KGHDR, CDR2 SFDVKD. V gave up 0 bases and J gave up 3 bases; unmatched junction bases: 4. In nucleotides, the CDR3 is TGTGCCACCAGTGATTTGGGGACTAGCGGAAGAACAGATACGCAGTATTTT. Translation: CATSDLGTSGRTDTQYF.

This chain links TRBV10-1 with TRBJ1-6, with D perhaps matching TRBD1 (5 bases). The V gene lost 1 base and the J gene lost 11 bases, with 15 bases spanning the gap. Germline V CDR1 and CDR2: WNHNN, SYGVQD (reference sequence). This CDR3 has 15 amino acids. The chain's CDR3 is CASSELRGLGAPLHF. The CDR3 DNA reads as TGCGCCAGCAGTGAGTTGCGGGGACTTGGGGCACCCCTCCACTTT.

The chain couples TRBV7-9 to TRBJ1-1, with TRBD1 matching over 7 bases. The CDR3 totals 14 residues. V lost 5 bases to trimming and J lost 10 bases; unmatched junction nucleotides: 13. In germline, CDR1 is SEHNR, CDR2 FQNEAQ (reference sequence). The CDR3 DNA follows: TGTGCCAGCAGCCCTACAGACAGGGTAGAAGTAGCTTTCTTT. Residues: CASSPTDRVEVAFF.

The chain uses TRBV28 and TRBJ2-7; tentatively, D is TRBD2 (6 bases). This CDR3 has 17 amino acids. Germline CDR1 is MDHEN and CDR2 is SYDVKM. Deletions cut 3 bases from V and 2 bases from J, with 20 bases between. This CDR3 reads CASSLHIGTSTTYEQYF. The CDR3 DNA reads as TGTGCCAGCAGTTTGCATATCGGGACTTCTACCACCTACGAGCAGTACTTC.

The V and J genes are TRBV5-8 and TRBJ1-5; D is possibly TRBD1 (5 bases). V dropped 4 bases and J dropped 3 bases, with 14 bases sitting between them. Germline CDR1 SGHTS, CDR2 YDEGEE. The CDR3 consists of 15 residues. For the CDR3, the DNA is TGTGCCAGCAGCGGCGGGACGGAGCCCAATCAGCCCCAGCATTTT. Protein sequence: CASSGGTEPNQPQHF.

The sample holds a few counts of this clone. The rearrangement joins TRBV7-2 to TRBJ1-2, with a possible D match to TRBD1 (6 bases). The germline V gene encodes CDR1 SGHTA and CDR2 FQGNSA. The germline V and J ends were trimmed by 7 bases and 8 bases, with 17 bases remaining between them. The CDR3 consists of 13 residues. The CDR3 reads CASTRSSGDGYTF. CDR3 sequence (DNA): TGTGCCAGCACGCGCTCTTCAGGGGACGGCTACACCTTC.

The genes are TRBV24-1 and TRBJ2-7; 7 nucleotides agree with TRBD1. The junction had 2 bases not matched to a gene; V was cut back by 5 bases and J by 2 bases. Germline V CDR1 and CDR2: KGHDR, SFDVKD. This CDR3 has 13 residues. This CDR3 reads CATSGQGAYEQYF. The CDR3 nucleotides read TGTGCCACCAGTGGACAGGGAGCCTACGAGCAGTACTTC.

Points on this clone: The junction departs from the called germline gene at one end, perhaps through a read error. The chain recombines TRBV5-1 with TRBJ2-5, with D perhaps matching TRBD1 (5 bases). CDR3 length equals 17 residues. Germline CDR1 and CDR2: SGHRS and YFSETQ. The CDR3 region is CASSLAGQGARQDTQYF. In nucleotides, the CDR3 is TGCGCCAGCAGCTTGGCCGGGCAGGGCGCCAGACAAGACACCCAGTACTTC.

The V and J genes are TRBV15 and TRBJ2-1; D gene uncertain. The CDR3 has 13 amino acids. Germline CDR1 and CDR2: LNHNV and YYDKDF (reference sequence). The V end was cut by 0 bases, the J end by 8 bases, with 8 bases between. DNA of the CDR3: TGTGCCACCAGCAGAGAAAGAGGATATGAGCAGTTCTTC. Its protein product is CATSRERGYEQFF.

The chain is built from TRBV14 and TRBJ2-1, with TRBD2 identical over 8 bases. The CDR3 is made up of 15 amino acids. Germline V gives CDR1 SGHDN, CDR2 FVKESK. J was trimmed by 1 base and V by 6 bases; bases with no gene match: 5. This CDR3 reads CASRPTSGSYNEQFF. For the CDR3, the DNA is TGTGCCAGCAGACCCACTAGCGGATCCTACAATGAGCAGTTCTTC.

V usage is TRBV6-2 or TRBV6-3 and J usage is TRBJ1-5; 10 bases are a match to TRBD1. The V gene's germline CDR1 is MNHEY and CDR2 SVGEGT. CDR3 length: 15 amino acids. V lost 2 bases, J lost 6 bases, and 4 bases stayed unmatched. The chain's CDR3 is CASSYGGQGGQPQHF. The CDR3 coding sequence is TGTGCCAGCAGTTACGGAGGACAGGGGGGTCAGCCCCAGCATTTT.

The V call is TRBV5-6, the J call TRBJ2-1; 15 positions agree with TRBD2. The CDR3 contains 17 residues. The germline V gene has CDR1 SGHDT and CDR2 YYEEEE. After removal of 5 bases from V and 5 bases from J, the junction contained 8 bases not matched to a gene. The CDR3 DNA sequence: TGTGCCAGCAGTAACGGACTAGCGGGGGGGTATGACAATGAGCAGTTCTTC. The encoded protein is CASSNGLAGGYDNEQFF.

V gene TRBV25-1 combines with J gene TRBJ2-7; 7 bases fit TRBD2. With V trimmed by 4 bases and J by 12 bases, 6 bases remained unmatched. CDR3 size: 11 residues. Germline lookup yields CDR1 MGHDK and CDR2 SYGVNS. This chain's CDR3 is CASSGSGVWYF. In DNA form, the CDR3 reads TGTGCCAGCAGTGGAAGCGGGGTTTGGTACTTC.

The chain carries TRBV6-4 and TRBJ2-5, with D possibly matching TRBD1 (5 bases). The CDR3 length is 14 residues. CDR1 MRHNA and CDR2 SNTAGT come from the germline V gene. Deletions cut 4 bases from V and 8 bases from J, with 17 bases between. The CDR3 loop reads CASSVTRDAGTQYF. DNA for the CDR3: TGTGCCAGCAGTGTTACCAGGGATGCCGGCACCCAGTACTTC.

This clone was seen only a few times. This CDR3 is CASRGPTSGNNEQFF. CDR3 bases: TGTGCCAGCAGGGGCCCCACTAGCGGAAACAATGAGCAGTTCTTC. The rearrangement links TRBV28 to TRBJ2-1; 8 bases are a match to TRBD2. This CDR3 has 15 residues. Germline V gene data show CDR1 as MDHEN and CDR2 as SYDVKM. J was trimmed by 5 bases and V by 6 bases; bases with no gene match: 9.

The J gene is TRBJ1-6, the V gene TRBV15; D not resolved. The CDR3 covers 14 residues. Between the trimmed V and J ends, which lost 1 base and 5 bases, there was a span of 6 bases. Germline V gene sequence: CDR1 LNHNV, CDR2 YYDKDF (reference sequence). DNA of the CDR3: TGTGCCACCAGCAGAGGAGGGAATAATTCACCCCTCCACTTT. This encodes CATSRGGNNSPLHF.

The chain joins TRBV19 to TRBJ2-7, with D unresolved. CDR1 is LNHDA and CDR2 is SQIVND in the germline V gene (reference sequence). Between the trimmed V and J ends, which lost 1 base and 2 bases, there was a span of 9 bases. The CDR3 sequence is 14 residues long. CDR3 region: CASSIGQEPYEQYF. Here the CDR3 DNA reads TGTGCCAGTAGTATAGGCCAGGAACCCTACGAGCAGTACTTC.

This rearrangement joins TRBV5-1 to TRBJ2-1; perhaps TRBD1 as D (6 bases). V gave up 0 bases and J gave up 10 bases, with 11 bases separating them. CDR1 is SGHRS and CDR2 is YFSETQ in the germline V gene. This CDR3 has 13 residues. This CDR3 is CASSLGTAGEQFF. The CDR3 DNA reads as TGCGCCAGCAGCTTGGGGACAGCCGGGGAGCAGTTCTTC.

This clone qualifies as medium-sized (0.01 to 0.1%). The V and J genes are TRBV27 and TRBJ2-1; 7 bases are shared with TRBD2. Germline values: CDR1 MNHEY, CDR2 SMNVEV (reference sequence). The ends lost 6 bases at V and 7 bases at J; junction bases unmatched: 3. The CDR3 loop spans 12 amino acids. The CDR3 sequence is CASSRLANEQFF. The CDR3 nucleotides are TGTGCCAGCAGCCGACTAGCAAATGAGCAGTTCTTC.

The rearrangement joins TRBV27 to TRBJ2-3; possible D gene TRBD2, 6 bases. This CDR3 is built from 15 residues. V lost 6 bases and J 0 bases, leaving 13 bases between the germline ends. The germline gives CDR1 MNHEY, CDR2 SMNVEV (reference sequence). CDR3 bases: TGTGCCAGCAGACAGTTGCGGGATAGCACAGATACGCAGTATTTT. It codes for CASRQLRDSTDTQYF.

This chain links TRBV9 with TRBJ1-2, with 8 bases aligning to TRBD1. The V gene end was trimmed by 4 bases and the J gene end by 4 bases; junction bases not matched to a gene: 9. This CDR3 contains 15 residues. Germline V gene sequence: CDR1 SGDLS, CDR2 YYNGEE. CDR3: CASSPQDRAIYGYTF. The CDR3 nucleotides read TGTGCCAGCAGCCCGCAGGACAGGGCTATCTATGGCTACACCTTC.

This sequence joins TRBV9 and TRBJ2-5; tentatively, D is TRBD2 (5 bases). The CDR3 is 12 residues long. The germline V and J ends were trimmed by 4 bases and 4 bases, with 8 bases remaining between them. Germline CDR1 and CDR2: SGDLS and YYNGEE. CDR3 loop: CASSRGLETQYF. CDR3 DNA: TGTGCCAGCAGCCGCGGGCTAGAGACCCAGTACTTC. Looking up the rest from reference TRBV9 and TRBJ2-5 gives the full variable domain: DSGVTQTPKHLITATGQRVTLRCSPRSGDLSVYWYQQSLDQGLQFLIQYYNGEERAKGNILERFSAQQFPDLHSELNLSSLELGDSALYFCASSRGLETQYFGPGTRLLVL.

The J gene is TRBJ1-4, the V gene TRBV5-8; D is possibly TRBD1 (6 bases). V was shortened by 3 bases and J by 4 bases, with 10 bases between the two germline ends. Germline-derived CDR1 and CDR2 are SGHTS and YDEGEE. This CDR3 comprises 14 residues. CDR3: CASSWQGINEKLFF. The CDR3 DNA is TGTGCCAGCAGCTGGCAGGGGATTAATGAAAAACTGTTTTTT.

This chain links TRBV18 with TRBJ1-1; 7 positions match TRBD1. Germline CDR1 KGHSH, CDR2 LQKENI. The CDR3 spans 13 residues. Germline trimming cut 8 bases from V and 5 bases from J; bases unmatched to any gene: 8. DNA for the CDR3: TGTGCCAGCAGACAGGGAGAGGATACTGAAGCTTTCTTT. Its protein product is CASRQGEDTEAFF.